Below are 3 T cell receptor beta chains sequenced from a single sample in a study of blood T cell repertoires in COVID-19 (dated by TCRdb to between 2020 and 2021). The library was prepared using the immunoSEQ multiplex PCR assay. In TCRdb, the immuneACCESS table is reduced to in-frame sequences with V and J assigned. These tables do not hold every clone; where another copy was compared, an unresolved V gene accounts for under half, and the others remain unexplained. Counted in this sample were approximately 300,000 clones; approximately 85% of them appeared once. The ten top clones hold roughly 0.87% of the sample. Sequences were obtained from peripheral blood. Receptors originate from a human donor with COVID-19, enrolled during active disease. The donor label of this sample is uncertain.

This chain connects TRBV6-1 to TRBJ1-1; no firm D call. Germline CDR1 MNHNS, CDR2 SASEGT. The ends were cut back, 3 bases at V and 1 base at J, with 6 bases in the middle. The CDR3 has 13 amino acids. The CDR3 nucleotides read TGTGCCAGCAGTGAGTCCGGGAACACTGAAGCTTTCTTT. Protein product: CASSESGNTEAFF.

This sequence joins TRBV5-6 and TRBJ2-7; TRBD2 matches at 14 bases. Looked up from germline, CDR1 is SGHDT and CDR2 is YYEEEE. V shed 4 bases and J 6 bases; nucleotides not matched to a gene: 6. This CDR3 is 15 amino acids long. CDR3 in DNA: TGTGCCAGCAGCGATTCCGGGACTAGCGGGGGCGAGCAGTACTTC. This sequence encodes CASSDSGTSGGEQYF. Drawing the rest from reference TRBV5-6 and TRBJ2-7, the complete variable domain is DAGVTQSPTHLIKTRGQQVTLRCSPKSGHDTVSWYQQALGQGPQFIFQYYEEEERQRGNFPDRFSGHQFPNYSSELNVNALLLGDSALYLCASSDSGTSGGEQYFGPGTRLTVT.

This chain links TRBV5-1 with TRBJ1-5; the match to TRBD1 covers 10 bases. This CDR3 region has 19 residues. The germline CDR1 and CDR2 sequences are SGHRS and YFSETQ. Trimming removed 4 bases from V and 5 bases from J; junction bases left unmatched: 18. The CDR3 region is CASSPGPRRPGQGYQPQHF. Written as DNA, the CDR3 is TGCGCCAGCAGCCCGGGGCCACGTAGACCGGGACAGGGGTATCAGCCCCAGCATTTT.